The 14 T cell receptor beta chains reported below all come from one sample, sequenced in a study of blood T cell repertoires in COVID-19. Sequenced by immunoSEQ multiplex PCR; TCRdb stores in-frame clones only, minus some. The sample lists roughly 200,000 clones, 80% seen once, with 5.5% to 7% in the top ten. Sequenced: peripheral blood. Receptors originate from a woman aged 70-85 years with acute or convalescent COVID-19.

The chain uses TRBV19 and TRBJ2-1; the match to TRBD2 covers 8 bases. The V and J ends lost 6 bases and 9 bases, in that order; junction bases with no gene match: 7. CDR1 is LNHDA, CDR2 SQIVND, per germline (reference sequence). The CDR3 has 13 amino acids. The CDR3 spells CASSETSEGEQFF. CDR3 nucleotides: TGTGCCAGTAGCGAGACTAGCGAAGGTGAGCAGTTCTTC.

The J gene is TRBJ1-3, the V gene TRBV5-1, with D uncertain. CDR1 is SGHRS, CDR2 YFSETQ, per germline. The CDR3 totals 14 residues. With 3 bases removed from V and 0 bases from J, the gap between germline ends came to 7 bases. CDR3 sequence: CASSSGTSGNTIYF. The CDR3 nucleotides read TGCGCCAGCAGCTCAGGTACCTCTGGAAACACCATATATTTT.

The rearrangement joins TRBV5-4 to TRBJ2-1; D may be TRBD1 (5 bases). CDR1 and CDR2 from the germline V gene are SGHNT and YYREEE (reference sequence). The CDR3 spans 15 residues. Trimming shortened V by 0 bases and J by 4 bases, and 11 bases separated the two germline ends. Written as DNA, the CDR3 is TGTGCCAGCAGCTTGGGGGGCCCTGAGTACAATGAGCAGTTCTTC. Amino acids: CASSLGGPEYNEQFF.

This chain's CDR3 is CASSSTGDLGADTQYF. The CDR3 DNA reads as TGTGCCAGCAGTTCGACCGGGGACTTAGGGGCAGATACGCAGTATTTT. V usage is TRBV28 and J usage is TRBJ2-3, with D possibly being TRBD2 (6 bases). This CDR3 has 16 amino acids. With 4 bases removed from V and 4 bases from J, the gap between germline ends came to 18 bases. Germline CDR1 MDHEN, CDR2 SYDVKM.

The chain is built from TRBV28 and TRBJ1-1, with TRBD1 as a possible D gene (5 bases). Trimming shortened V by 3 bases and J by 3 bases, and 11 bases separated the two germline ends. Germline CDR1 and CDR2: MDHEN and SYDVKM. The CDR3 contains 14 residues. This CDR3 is CASSLSGMYTEAFF. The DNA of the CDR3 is TGTGCCAGCAGTTTGTCAGGGATGTACACTGAAGCTTTCTTT.

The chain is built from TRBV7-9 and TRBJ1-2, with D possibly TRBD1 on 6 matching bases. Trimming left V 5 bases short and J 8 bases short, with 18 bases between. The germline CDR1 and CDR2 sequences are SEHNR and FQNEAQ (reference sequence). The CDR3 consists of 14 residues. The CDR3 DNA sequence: TGTGCCAGCAGCCGGGACACCGCCCGGCGGGGCTACACCTTC. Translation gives CASSRDTARRGYTF.

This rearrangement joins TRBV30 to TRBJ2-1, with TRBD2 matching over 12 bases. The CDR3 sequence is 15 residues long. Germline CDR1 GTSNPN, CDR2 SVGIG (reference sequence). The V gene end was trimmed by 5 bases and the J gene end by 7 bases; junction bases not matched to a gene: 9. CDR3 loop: CAWRLAGVIGNEQFF. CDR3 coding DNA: TGTGCCTGGCGACTAGCGGGAGTGATTGGGAATGAGCAGTTCTTC.

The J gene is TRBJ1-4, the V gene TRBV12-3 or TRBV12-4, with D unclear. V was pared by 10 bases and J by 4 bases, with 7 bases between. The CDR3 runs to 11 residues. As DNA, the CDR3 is TGTGCCACCGGGAATAATGAAAAACTGTTTTTT. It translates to CATGNNEKLFF.

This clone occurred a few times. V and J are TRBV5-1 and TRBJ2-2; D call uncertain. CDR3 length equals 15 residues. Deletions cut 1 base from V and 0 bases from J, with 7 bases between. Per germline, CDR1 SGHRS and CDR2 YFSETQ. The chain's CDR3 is CASSLKTTNTGELFF. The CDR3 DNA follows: TGCGCCAGCAGCTTGAAAACAACGAACACCGGGGAGCTGTTTTTT.

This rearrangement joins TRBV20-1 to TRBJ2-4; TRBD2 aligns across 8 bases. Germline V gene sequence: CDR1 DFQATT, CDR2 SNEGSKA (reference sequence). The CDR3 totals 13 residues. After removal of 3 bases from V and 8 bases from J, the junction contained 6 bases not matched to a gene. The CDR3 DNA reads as TGCAGTGCTAGTTTGCGGCGGGGGGACATTCAGTACTTC. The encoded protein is CSASLRRGDIQYF.

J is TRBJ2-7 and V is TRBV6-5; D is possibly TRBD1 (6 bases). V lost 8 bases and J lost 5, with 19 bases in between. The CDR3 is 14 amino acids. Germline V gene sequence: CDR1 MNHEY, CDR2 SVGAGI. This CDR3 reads CASDIQGTRDEQYF. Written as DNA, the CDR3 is TGTGCCAGCGATATTCAGGGGACGAGAGACGAGCAGTACTTC.

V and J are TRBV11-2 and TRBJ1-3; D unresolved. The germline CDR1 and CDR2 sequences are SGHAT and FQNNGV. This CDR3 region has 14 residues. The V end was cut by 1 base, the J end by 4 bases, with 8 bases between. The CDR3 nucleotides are TGTGCCAGCAGCTTAGTTGCAGGAGGAAACACCATATATTTT. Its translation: CASSLVAGGNTIYF.

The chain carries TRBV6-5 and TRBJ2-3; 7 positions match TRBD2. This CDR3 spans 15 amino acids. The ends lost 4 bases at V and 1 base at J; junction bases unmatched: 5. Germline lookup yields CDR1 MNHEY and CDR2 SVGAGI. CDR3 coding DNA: TGTGCCAGCAGTTGGGGGGGAGTTGGCACAGATACGCAGTATTTT. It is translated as CASSWGGVGTDTQYF.

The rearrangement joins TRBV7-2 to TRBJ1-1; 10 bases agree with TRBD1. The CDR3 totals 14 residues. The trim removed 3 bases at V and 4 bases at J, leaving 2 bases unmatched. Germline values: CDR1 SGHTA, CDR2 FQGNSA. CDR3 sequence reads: CASSLGTGATEAFF. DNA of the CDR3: TGTGCCAGCAGCTTGGGGACAGGGGCCACTGAAGCTTTCTTT.